Listed below are T cell receptor beta chains from one sample, sequenced in a study of cytomegalovirus exposure and HLA in healthy donors. Produced via immunoSEQ multiplex PCR; TCRdb's table is partial and in-frame only. The table records 120,000 to 150,000 clones, around 86% of them present only once. Source material: PBMCs. Every receptor here comes from a female donor in good health and CMV-seronegative. CDR3s include the opening cysteine and the closing phenylalanine or tryptophan. The D gene is left open where the match is weak. Part of the rows lack a size; the others show once, few, many or a class for expanded clones.

clone_size: .
j_call: TRBJ2-4
v_call: TRBV29-1
d_call: .
cdr3_aa: CSVAIQGMMNIQYF
cdr3_nt: TGCAGCGTTGCAATCCAGGGAATGATGAACATTCAGTACTTC

clone_size: .
j_call: TRBJ1-5
v_call: TRBV6-5
d_call: .
cdr3_aa: CASSYSTGSNQPQHF
cdr3_nt: TGTGCCAGCAGTTACTCTACAGGGAGCAATCAGCCCCAGCATTTT

clone_size: .
j_call: TRBJ2-7
v_call: TRBV9
d_call: TRBD2
cdr3_aa: CASSVGGQGLAGDYEQYF
cdr3_nt: TGTGCCAGCAGCGTAGGGGGACAAGGACTAGCGGGAGACTACGAGCAGTACTTC

clone_size: few
j_call: TRBJ1-3
v_call: TRBV28
d_call: TRBD1
cdr3_aa: CASSTEIGGHSGNTIYF
cdr3_nt: TGTGCCAGCAGTACGGAGATAGGGGGCCACTCTGGAAACACCATATATTTT

clone_size: .
j_call: TRBJ2-5
v_call: TRBV18
d_call: .
cdr3_aa: CASSPPGSLQETQYF
cdr3_nt: TGTGCCAGCTCACCACCCGGGAGCCTACAAGAGACCCAGTACTTC

clone_size: once
j_call: TRBJ2-7
v_call: TRBV4-1
d_call: TRBD2
cdr3_aa: CASSQGLAGGVYEQYF
cdr3_nt: TGCGCCAGCAGCCAGGGACTAGCGGGAGGGGTCTACGAGCAGTACTTC

clone_size: few
j_call: TRBJ1-1
v_call: TRBV5-5
d_call: .
cdr3_aa: CASSLTGNTEAFF
cdr3_nt: TGTGCCAGCAGCTTGACCGGGAACACTGAAGCTTTCTTT

clone_size: .
j_call: TRBJ1-1
v_call: TRBV5-4
d_call: .
cdr3_aa: CASGFRGFTEAFF
cdr3_nt: TGTGCCAGCGGGTTTCGGGGTTTCACTGAAGCTTTCTTT

clone_size: few
j_call: TRBJ1-4
v_call: TRBV16
d_call: .
cdr3_aa: CASSQTREKLFF
cdr3_nt: TGTGCCAGCAGCCAAACTAGGGAAAAACTGTTTTTT

clone_size: .
j_call: TRBJ2-1
v_call: TRBV7-9
d_call: .
cdr3_aa: CASSPRSYNEQFF
cdr3_nt: TGTGCCAGCAGCCCCCGGTCCTACAATGAGCAGTTCTTC

clone_size: .
j_call: TRBJ2-7
v_call: TRBV11-2
d_call: .
cdr3_aa: CASSLGAGKYEQYF
cdr3_nt: TGTGCCAGCAGCTTAGGCGCGGGAAAATACGAGCAGTACTTC

clone_size: .
j_call: TRBJ1-5
v_call: TRBV5-6
d_call: .
cdr3_aa: CASSILQGGNNQPQHF
cdr3_nt: TGTGCCAGCAGCATCCTGCAGGGAGGAAACAATCAGCCCCAGCATTTT

clone_size: .
j_call: TRBJ2-7
v_call: TRBV29-1
d_call: TRBD2
cdr3_aa: CSVAPRGREYEQYF
cdr3_nt: TGCAGCGTTGCTCCCCGCGGGAGGGAGTATGAGCAGTACTTC

clone_size: .
j_call: TRBJ1-1
v_call: TRBV19
d_call: TRBD1
cdr3_aa: CASSIFQGGTEAFF
cdr3_nt: TGTGCCAGTAGTATATTTCAGGGGGGCACTGAAGCTTTCTTT

clone_size: .
j_call: TRBJ2-7
v_call: TRBV6-1
d_call: TRBD2
cdr3_aa: CASSEGLPGLASYEQYF
cdr3_nt: TGTGCCAGCAGTGAAGGCTTACCGGGACTAGCCTCCTACGAGCAGTACTTC

clone_size: .
j_call: TRBJ1-4
v_call: TRBV28
d_call: TRBD1
cdr3_aa: CASSFGGGQILQKLFF
cdr3_nt: TGTGCCAGCAGTTTTGGTGGGGGACAGATCCTTCAAAAACTGTTTTTT